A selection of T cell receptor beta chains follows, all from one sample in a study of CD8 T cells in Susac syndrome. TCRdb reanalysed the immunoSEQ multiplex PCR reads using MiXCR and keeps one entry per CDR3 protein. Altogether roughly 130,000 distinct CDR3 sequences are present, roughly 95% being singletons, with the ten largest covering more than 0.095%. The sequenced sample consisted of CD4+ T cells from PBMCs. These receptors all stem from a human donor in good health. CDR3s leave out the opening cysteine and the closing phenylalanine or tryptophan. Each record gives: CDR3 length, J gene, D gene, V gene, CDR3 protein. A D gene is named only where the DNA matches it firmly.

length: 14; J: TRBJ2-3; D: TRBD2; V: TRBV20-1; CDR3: SASRGLAGAGDTQY
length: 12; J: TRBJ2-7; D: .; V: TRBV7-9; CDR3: ASSHGPRSDEQY
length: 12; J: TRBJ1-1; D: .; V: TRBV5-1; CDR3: ASSPGPTNTEAF
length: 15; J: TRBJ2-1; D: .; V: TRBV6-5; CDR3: ASSYRAGASGDNEQF
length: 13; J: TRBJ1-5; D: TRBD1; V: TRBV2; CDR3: ASTRTGTGDQPQH
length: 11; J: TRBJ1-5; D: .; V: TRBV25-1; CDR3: ASSDMGNQPQH
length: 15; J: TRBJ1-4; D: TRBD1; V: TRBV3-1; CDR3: ASSHPPGGGPLRKLF
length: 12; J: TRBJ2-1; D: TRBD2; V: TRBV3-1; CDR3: ASSWREGRDEQF
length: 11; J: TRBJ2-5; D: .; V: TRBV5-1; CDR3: ASSFRAPETQY
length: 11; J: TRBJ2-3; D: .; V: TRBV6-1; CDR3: ASSEGWTDTQY
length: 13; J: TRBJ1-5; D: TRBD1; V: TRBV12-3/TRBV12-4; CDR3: ASSHRQGLNQPQH
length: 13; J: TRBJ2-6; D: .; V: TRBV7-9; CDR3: ASSLTVSGANVLT
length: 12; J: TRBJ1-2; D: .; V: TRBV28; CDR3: ASSSLGKNYGYT
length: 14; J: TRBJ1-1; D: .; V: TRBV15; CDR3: ATSPAGIRRSTEAF
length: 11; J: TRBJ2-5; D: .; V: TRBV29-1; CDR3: SVVGLVGETQY
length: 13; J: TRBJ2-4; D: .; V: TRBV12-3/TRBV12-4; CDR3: ASSLERPSGNIQY
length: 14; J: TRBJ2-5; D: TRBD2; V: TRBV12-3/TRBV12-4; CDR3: ASSPLGAGGRETQY
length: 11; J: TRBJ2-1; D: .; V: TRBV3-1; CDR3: ASSHFPVGEQF
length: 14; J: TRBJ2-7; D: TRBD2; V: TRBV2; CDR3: ASSGELNGRSYEQY
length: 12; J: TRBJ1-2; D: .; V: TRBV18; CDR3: ASSPMAGTYGYT
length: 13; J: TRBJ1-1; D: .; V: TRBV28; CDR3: ASSGDGRKNTEAF
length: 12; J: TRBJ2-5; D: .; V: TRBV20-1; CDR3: SAIRDTNQETQY
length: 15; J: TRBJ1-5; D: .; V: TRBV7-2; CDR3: ASSLRWGDFSNQPQH
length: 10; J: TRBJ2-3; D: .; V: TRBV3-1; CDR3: ASSRGVNTQY
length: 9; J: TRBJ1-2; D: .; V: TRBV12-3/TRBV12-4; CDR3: ASRSSGGYT
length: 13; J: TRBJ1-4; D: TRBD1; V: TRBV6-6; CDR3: ASSSLGTGTEKLF
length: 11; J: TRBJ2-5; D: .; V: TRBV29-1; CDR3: SAPGLTQETQY
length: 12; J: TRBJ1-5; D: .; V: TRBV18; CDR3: ASSPGVGNQPQH
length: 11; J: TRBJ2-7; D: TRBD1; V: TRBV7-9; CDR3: ASSRGQDYEQY
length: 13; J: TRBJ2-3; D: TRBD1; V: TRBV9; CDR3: ASSVRQGPTDTQY
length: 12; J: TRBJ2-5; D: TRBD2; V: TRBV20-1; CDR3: SAPPGTRGETQY
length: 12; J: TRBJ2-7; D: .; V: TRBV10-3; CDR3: AISESAARYEQY
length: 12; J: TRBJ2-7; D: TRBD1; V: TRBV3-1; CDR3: ASSPGQGPEEQY
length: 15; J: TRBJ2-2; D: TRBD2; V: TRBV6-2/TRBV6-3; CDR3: ASSYSSGRANTGELF
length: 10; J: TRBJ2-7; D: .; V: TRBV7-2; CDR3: ASSRLTYEQY
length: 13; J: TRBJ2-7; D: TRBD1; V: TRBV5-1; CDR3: ASRSGTGAYYEQY
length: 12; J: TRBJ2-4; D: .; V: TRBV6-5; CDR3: ASRGTLAKNIQY
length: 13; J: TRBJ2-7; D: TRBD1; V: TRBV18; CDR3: ASSISGTASHEQY
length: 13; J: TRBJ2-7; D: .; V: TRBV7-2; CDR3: ASSSGAGPSYEQY
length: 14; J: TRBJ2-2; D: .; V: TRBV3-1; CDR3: ASSQVRTEGTGELF
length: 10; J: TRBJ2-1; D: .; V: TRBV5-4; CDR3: ASSSGEYEQF
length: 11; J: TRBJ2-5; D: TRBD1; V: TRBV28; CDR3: ASSQTGQETQY
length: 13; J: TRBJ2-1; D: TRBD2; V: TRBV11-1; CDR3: ASSLALAGNNEQF
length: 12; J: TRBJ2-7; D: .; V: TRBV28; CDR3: ASSLTGLSGEQY
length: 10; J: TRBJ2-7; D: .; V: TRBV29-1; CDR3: SVTQGGYEQY
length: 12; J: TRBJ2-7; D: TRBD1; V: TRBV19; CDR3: ASKRGDSNYEQY
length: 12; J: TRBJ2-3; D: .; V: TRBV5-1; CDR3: ASSLESIGDTQY
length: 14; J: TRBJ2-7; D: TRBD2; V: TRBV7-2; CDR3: ASSLAIAGGPGEQY
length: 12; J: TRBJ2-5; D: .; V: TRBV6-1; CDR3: ASSPTTLGETQY
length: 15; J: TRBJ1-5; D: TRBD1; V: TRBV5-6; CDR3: ASSRRRTGGRGQPQH
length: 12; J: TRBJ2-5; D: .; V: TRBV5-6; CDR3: ASSADLSQETQY
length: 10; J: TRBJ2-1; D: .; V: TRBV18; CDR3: ASSGSYNEQF
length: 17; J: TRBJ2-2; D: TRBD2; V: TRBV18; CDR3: ASSPIQTSGSLNTGELF
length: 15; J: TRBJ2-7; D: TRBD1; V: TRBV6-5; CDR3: ASSYSKGGQGNYEQY
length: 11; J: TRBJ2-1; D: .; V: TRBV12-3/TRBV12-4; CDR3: ASSLVGRNEQF